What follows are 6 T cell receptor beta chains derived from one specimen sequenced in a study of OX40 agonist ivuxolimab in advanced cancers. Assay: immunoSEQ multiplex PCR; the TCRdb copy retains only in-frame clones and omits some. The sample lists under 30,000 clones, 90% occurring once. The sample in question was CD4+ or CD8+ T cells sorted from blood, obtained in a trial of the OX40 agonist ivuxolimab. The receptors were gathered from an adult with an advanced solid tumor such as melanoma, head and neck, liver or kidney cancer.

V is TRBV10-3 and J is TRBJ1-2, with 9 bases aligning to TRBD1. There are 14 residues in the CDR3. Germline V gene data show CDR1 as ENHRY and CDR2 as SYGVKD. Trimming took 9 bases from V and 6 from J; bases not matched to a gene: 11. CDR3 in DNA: TGTGCCATGGGGGACAGGGAACATTTCGATGGCTACACCTTC. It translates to CAMGDREHFDGYTF.

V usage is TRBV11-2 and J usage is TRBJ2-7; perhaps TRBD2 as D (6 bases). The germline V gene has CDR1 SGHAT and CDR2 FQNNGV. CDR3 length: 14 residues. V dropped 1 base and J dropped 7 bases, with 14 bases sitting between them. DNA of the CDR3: TGTGCCAGCAGCTTAGCGGCGGGACCTACTGAGCAGTACTTC. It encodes CASSLAAGPTEQYF.

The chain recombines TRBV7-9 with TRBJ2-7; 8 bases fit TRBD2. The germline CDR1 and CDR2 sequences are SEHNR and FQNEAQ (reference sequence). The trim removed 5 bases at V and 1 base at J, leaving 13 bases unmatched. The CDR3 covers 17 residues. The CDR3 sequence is CASSRGLSGSGSYEQYF. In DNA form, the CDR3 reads TGTGCCAGCAGCCGGGGGCTGAGCGGGAGTGGGTCCTACGAGCAGTACTTC.

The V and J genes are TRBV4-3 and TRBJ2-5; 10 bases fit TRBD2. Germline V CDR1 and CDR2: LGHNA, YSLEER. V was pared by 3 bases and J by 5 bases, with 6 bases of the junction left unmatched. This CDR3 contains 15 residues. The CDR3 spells CASSHSLAGVETQYF. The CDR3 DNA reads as TGCGCCAGCAGCCACTCGCTAGCGGGAGTGGAGACCCAGTACTTC.

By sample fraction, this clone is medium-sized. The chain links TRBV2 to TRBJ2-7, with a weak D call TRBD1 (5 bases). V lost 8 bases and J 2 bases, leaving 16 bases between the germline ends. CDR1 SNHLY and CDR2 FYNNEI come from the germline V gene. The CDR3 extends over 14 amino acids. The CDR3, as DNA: TGTGCCAGCGCTATGGGGCCGTTTACCTACGAGCAGTACTTC. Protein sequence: CASAMGPFTYEQYF.

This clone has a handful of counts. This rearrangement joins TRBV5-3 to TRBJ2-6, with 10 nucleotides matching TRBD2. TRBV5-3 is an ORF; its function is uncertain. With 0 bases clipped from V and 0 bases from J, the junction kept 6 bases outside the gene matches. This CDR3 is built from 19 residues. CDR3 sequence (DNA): TGTGCCAGAAGCTTGGTACTAGCGGGACTACTCTCTGGGGCCAACGTCCTGACTTTC. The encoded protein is CARSLVLAGLLSGANVLTF.